One sample yielded the 6 T cell receptor beta chains listed below, sequenced in a study of graft-versus-host responses after intestinal transplantation. Profiled with immunoSEQ multiplex PCR; TCRdb holds only in-frame clones, not every one. The table shows some 14,000 clones, with approximately 33% occurring only once. Co-plated with roughly 200,000 CFSE-labeled responder cells were roughly 200,000 irradiated, violet-dye-labeled stimulator cells. Sequences were derived from alloreactive CD8+ T cells from a mixed lymphocyte reaction culture, sampled before intestinal transplant. Subset: CFSE-low proliferating T cells sorted from approximately 6-day pre-transplant mixed lymphocyte reaction (GvH or HvG direction). These receptors were collected from a human patient who received an intestinal transplant.

The CDR3 spells CVTRPWEGRLQYF. The CDR3 nucleotides read TGCGTCACCCGGCCTTGGGAGGGCAGATTGCAGTATTTT. The V gene is TRBV5-1, the J gene TRBJ2-3; 7 bases fit TRBD2. Per the germline V gene, CDR1 is SGHRS and CDR2 is YFSETQ. CDR3 length equals 13 residues.

Points on this clone: The junction and the germline gene differ at one end; a read error may be behind it. Other DNA sequences from this sample encode an identical CDR3 as well. V is TRBV10-3 and J is TRBJ2-7; TRBD2 agrees at 14 bases. Germline-derived CDR1 and CDR2 are ENHRY and SYGVKD. The CDR3 has 15 amino acids. CDR3 amino acids: CAISQTSGGAYEQYF. The CDR3 bases are TGTGCTATCAGTCAGACTAGCGGGGGGGCCTACGAGCAGTACTTC.

This rearrangement joins TRBV5-5 to TRBJ1-2; no clear D gene. This CDR3 spans 16 amino acids. Trimming stripped 2 bases from V and 0 bases from J, with 14 bases between. The germline V gene has CDR1 SGHKS and CDR2 YYEKEE (reference sequence). The CDR3 loop reads CASSLDVGLSNYGYTF. DNA of the CDR3: TGTGCCAGCAGCTTAGACGTCGGACTGTCTAACTATGGCTACACCTTC. The whole variable domain, filled in from reference TRBV5-5 and TRBJ1-2, reads DAGVTQSPTHLIKTRGQQVTLRCSPISGHKSVSWYQQVLGQGPQFIFQYYEKEERGRGNFPDRFSARQFPNYSSELNVNALLLGDSALYLCASSLDVGLSNYGYTFGSGTRLTVV.

The sample holds a few counts of this clone. At one end the junction does not follow the germline gene, possibly because of a read error. The V gene is TRBV11-2, the J gene TRBJ2-1; D is uncertain. This CDR3 comprises 13 residues. Germline-derived CDR1 and CDR2 are SGHAT and FQNNGV. Written as DNA, the CDR3 is TGTGCCAGCAGCTTAGTCTCCCACAATGAGCAGTTCTTC. It specifies CASSLVSHNEQFF.

By proportion, this clone is medium-sized. V is TRBV7-9 and J is TRBJ2-7; TRBD1 matches 7 bases. There are 14 residues in the CDR3. CDR1 and CDR2 from the germline V gene are SEHNR and FQNEAQ (reference sequence). V was pared by 4 bases and J by 2 bases, with 5 bases of the junction left unmatched. The chain's CDR3 is CASSSTGNTYEQYF. In DNA, the CDR3 is TGTGCCAGCAGCTCGACAGGGAATACCTACGAGCAGTACTTC.

This rearrangement joins TRBV12-5 to TRBJ2-2, with D uncertain. V dropped 6 bases and J dropped 0 bases, with 5 bases sitting between them. In germline, CDR1 is LGHNT, CDR2 FRNRAP. The CDR3 extends over 13 amino acids. The CDR3 nucleotides read TGTGCTAGTGGGACAACGAACACCGGGGAGCTGTTTTTT. Translating gives CASGTTNTGELFF.